Shown below are 25 T cell receptor beta chains from a single sample sequenced in a study of T cell responses to AZD1222 COVID-19 vaccine. Profiling relied on immunoSEQ multiplex PCR, and the TCRdb table lists in-frame clones only, not all of them. The sample has some 120,000 clones, roughly 90% seen once. The sample consisted of peripheral blood, taken on day 0 of AZD1222 vaccination. The receptors stem from an adult in good health.

The gene calls are TRBV18 and TRBJ2-1; D unresolved. Per germline, CDR1 KGHSH and CDR2 LQKENI. The CDR3 runs 13 residues. V was trimmed by 2 bases and J by 3 bases, leaving 5 bases between them. The CDR3 reads CASSPVGYNEQFF. For the CDR3, the DNA is TGTGCCAGCTCACCAGTAGGCTACAATGAGCAGTTCTTC.

This rearrangement joins TRBV18 to TRBJ1-2; 8 nucleotides agree with TRBD1. The germline gives CDR1 KGHSH, CDR2 LQKENI. J lost 7 bases, V lost 3 bases, and 7 bases had no gene match. CDR3 size: 14 residues. CDR3 sequence reads: CASSPYSTGAGYTF. CDR3 DNA sequence: TGTGCCAGCTCACCTTACTCGACAGGGGCTGGCTACACCTTC.

Note on this clone: Other DNA sequences within the sample encode an identical CDR3. The chain couples TRBV25-1 to TRBJ1-5; 7 nucleotides align to TRBD1. The ends lost 4 bases at V and 4 bases at J; junction bases unmatched: 4. The germline V gene encodes CDR1 MGHDK and CDR2 SYGVNS. The CDR3 extends over 14 amino acids. CDR3 region: CASSAQGRNQPQHF. The CDR3 nucleotides are TGTGCCAGCAGTGCACAGGGGAGGAATCAGCCCCAGCATTTT.

The V call is TRBV25-1, the J call TRBJ1-2; 7 bases are a match to TRBD1. CDR3 size: 13 residues. Germline CDR1 MGHDK, CDR2 SYGVNS. The V gene end was trimmed by 5 bases and the J gene end by 7 bases; junction bases not matched to a gene: 7. CDR3 bases: TGTGCCAGCAGTCCTCAGACAGGGAGTGGCTACACCTTC. This gives the protein CASSPQTGSGYTF.

This clone was seen once. DNA for the CDR3: TGTGCCAGCAGTCGTATGGGCGCCCGGGAACAGACCCAGTACTTC. It specifies CASSRMGAREQTQYF. This rearrangement joins TRBV2 to TRBJ2-5; possible D gene TRBD2, 5 bases. The CDR3 contains 15 residues. The ends were cut back, 5 bases at V and 6 bases at J, with 19 bases in the middle. The V gene's germline CDR1 is SNHLY and CDR2 FYNNEI.

The rearrangement uses TRBV7-2 and TRBJ2-3, with 10 bases matching TRBD1. This CDR3 region has 17 residues. J lost 0 bases, V lost 3 bases, and 6 bases had no gene match. The V gene's germline CDR1 is SGHTA and CDR2 FQGNSA. DNA of the CDR3: TGTGCCAGCAGCTTCGGACAGGGGGGGGCCAGCACAGATACGCAGTATTTT. Protein: CASSFGQGGASTDTQYF.

In its sample, this clone was seen a few times. This chain joins TRBV9 and TRBJ2-2; D is unclear. V lost 0 bases and J 0 bases, leaving 9 bases between the germline ends. CDR1 is SGDLS, CDR2 YYNGEE, per germline. The CDR3 covers 16 residues. CDR3 residues: CASSVEAGSNTGELFF. The CDR3 DNA sequence: TGTGCCAGCAGCGTAGAGGCAGGTTCGAACACCGGGGAGCTGTTTTTT.

The chain has TRBV6-5 and TRBJ1-6; D perhaps matches TRBD1 (5 bases). CDR1 and CDR2 from the germline V gene are MNHEY and SVGAGI. The germline V and J ends were trimmed by 3 bases and 8 bases, with 17 bases remaining between them. This CDR3 spans 16 amino acids. This CDR3 reads CASSYVRGGGDSPLHF. CDR3 bases: TGTGCCAGCAGTTATGTTCGGGGCGGCGGAGATTCACCCCTCCACTTT.

The chain has TRBV7-2 and TRBJ2-1; the D call may be TRBD1 or TRBD2 (6 bases each). V shed 6 bases and J shed 0 bases, with 12 bases lying between them. CDR1 and CDR2 from the germline V gene are SGHTA and FQGNSA. This CDR3 spans 15 amino acids. The CDR3: CASSRGESSYNEQFF. CDR3 DNA: TGTGCCAGCAGTAGGGGGGAGAGCTCCTACAATGAGCAGTTCTTC. The full variable domain, rest sourced from reference TRBV7-2 and TRBJ2-1, is GAGVSQSPSNKVTEKGKDVELRCDPISGHTALYWYRQSLGQGLEFLIYFQGNSAPDKSGLPSDRFSAERTGGSVSTLTIQRTQQEDSAVYLCASSRGESSYNEQFFGPGTRLTVL.

The rearrangement uses TRBV6-1 and TRBJ1-5; D is ambiguous. This CDR3 is built from 13 residues. Trimming removed 1 base from V and 9 bases from J, with 10 bases in between. Germline lookup yields CDR1 MNHNS and CDR2 SASEGT. The chain's CDR3 is CASSEGGVWPQHF. CDR3 DNA sequence: TGTGCCAGCAGTGAAGGGGGAGTTTGGCCCCAGCATTTT.

The rearrangement links TRBV4-2 to TRBJ2-1; possibly TRBD2 for D (5 bases). The CDR3 is made up of 15 amino acids. The V gene lost 4 bases and the J gene lost 6 bases, with 16 bases spanning the gap. The germline V gene encodes CDR1 LGHNA and CDR2 YNFKEQ. CDR3 in DNA: TGTGCCAGCAGCCCCCTAGTAGGGAGAGGCAATGAGCAGTTCTTC. Translated, it gives CASSPLVGRGNEQFF.

V is TRBV3-1 (or the pseudogene TRBV3-2) and J is TRBJ1-3; possibly TRBD1 for D (5 bases). The germline gives CDR1 LGHDT, CDR2 YNNKEL (reference sequence). Trimming stripped 1 base from V and 0 bases from J, with 16 bases between. CDR3 size: 18 residues. The CDR3 reads CASSQVRAGQLSGNTIYF. The CDR3 bases are TGTGCCAGCAGCCAAGTAAGGGCAGGGCAACTCTCTGGAAACACCATATATTTT.

This chain connects TRBV19 to TRBJ2-5; 11 bases are a match to TRBD2. J gave up 3 bases and V 3 bases, and 3 bases lay outside the gene matches. The CDR3 is 15 amino acids. Germline V lookup: CDR1 LNHDA, CDR2 SQIVND (reference sequence). This CDR3 is CASSILAGGKETQYF. CDR3 DNA: TGTGCCAGTAGTATCCTAGCGGGAGGCAAAGAGACCCAGTACTTC.

The chain recombines TRBV7-6 with TRBJ2-6; 7 nucleotides agree with TRBD1. The length of the CDR3 is 18 residues. Germline values: CDR1 SGHVS, CDR2 FNYEAQ. V lost 5 bases and J lost 1; bases outside the gene matches: 11. The CDR3 DNA follows: TGTGCCAGCAGCCCCACGGGCGACAGGGTGTCTGGGGCCAACGTCCTGACTTTC. Its protein product is CASSPTGDRVSGANVLTF.

Only one count was recorded for this clone. CDR3 region: CSGYSTGGREANYGYTF. The DNA for the CDR3 is TGCAGCGGATACAGTACTGGGGGGCGGGAAGCTAACTATGGCTACACCTTC. The chain links TRBV29-1 to TRBJ1-2, with D possibly TRBD1 on 6 matching bases. The CDR3 loop spans 17 amino acids. Germline CDR1 SQVTM, CDR2 ANQGSEA. The V and J ends lost 7 bases and 0 bases respectively, with 24 bases between them.

The chain recombines TRBV4-1 with TRBJ2-1; D is unresolved. V dropped 0 bases and J dropped 5 bases, with 5 bases sitting between them. CDR3 length equals 13 residues. Germline assignment: CDR1 MGHRA and CDR2 YSYEKL. The DNA of the CDR3 is TGCGCCAGCAGCCAAGACAAGGACAATGAGCAGTTCTTC. Protein: CASSQDKDNEQFF.

The gene calls are TRBV6-6 and TRBJ1-2, with D possibly matching TRBD1 (6 bases). CDR1 MNHNY and CDR2 SVGAGI come from the germline V gene (reference sequence). Trimming left V 4 bases short and J 4 bases short, with 16 bases between. This CDR3 has 15 amino acids. DNA of the CDR3: TGTGCCAGCAGTTTTGGCCCCCCGGGGGCCTATGGCTACACCTTC. It specifies CASSFGPPGAYGYTF.

The chain combines TRBV6-5 with TRBJ1-2, with D maybe TRBD1 (5 bases). Germline assignment: CDR1 MNHEY and CDR2 SVGAGI. V was clipped by 8 bases and J by 1 base, with 17 bases between them. This CDR3 is 15 amino acids long. The CDR3: CASVGGQGINYGYTF. The CDR3 DNA reads TGTGCCAGCGTAGGAGGCCAGGGCATTAACTATGGCTACACCTTC.

J is TRBJ2-7 and V is TRBV29-1; D is uncertain. CDR3 length equals 10 residues. Per the germline V gene, CDR1 is SQVTM and CDR2 is ANQGSEA. Between the trimmed V and J ends, which lost 6 bases and 3 bases, there was a span of 6 bases. As DNA, the CDR3 is TGCAGCGTCTTAAGCTACGAGCAGTACTTC. This sequence encodes CSVLSYEQYF.

The genes are TRBV5-6 and TRBJ1-1, with TRBD1 matching over 7 bases. The CDR3 consists of 14 residues. Germline lookup yields CDR1 SGHDT and CDR2 YYEEEE. The V and J ends lost 3 bases and 4 bases, in that order; junction bases with no gene match: 6. CDR3 bases: TGTGCCAGCAGCTGGGGACAGTCGAGCACTGAAGCTTTCTTT. It encodes CASSWGQSSTEAFF.

The chain's CDR3 is CASSVGTSGATDTQYF. DNA for the CDR3: TGTGCCAGCAGCGTGGGGACTAGCGGCGCCACAGATACGCAGTATTTT. The chain is built from TRBV9 and TRBJ2-3; TRBD2 agrees at 11 bases. This CDR3 has 16 residues. In germline, CDR1 is SGDLS, CDR2 YYNGEE. V lost 2 bases, J lost 2 bases, and 4 bases stayed unmatched.

This chain uses TRBV20-1 with TRBJ1-2; D remains unclear. Germline CDR1 and CDR2: DFQATT and SNEGSKA (reference sequence). The length of the CDR3 is 9 residues. Trimming stripped 8 bases from V and 8 bases from J, with 9 bases between. The CDR3 here is CSTLKGYTF. In DNA form, the CDR3 reads TGCAGTACCTTAAAGGGCTACACCTTC.

CDR3 protein: CASSQAARGNTEAFF. DNA for the CDR3: TGTGCCAGCAGCCAAGCGGCACGGGGGAACACTGAAGCTTTCTTT. The genes are TRBV4-2 and TRBJ1-1; no reliable D call. With 1 base removed from V and 1 base from J, the gap between germline ends came to 10 bases. CDR1 and CDR2 (germline): LGHNA, YNFKEQ. CDR3 length: 15 residues.

This chain connects TRBV9 to TRBJ2-7, with D possibly being TRBD2 (5 bases). The CDR3 contains 14 residues. The germline gives CDR1 SGDLS, CDR2 YYNGEE. Trimming took off 0 bases at V and 3 bases at J, with 10 bases between the two ends. Here the CDR3 reads CASSVGSGDYEQYF. In DNA, the CDR3 is TGTGCCAGCAGCGTAGGAAGCGGTGACTACGAGCAGTACTTC.

The chain employs TRBV6-4 and TRBJ1-1; D remains unclear. Germline-derived CDR1 and CDR2 are MRHNA and SNTAGT. Trimming shortened V by 0 bases and J by 1 base, and 3 bases separated the two germline ends. This CDR3 has 13 amino acids. The CDR3 region is CASSDSENTEAFF. The CDR3 region has the DNA TGTGCCAGCAGTGACTCCGAGAACACTGAAGCTTTCTTT.